The entry below describes one TCR beta chain. This specimen comes from a study of CD4+ T cells in melanoma. CDR3 length equals 14 residues. J lost 5 bases, V lost 0 bases, and 3 bases had no gene match. CDR1 and CDR2 from the germline V gene are MNHEY and SVGAGI. Libraries were prepared by immunoSEQ multiplex PCR; TCRdb keeps only in-frame clonotypes and omits some of them. The table includes some 12,000 clones, roughly 70% detected once. The sequencing sample was made of cells from a culture (not recorded whether cultured in vitro). The source of this sequence is a human donor with melanoma. This chain connects TRBV6-5 to TRBJ1-2, with 7 positions matching TRBD1. The CDR3 loop is CASSYSGTDYGYTF. The DNA for the CDR3 is TGTGCCAGCAGTTACTCCGGGACAGATTATGGCTACACCTTC.